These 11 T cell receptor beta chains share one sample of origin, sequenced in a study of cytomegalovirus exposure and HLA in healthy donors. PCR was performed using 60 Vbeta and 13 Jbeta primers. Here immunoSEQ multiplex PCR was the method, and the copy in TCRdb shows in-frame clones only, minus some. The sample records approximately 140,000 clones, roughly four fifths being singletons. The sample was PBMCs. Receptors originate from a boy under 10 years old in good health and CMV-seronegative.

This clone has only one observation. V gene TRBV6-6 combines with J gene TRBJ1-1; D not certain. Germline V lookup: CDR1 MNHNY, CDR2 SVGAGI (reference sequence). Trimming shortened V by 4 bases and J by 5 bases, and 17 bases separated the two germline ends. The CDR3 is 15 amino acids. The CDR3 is CASSSRSGIRTEAFF. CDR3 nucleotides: TGTGCCAGCAGTTCCCGCTCGGGAATAAGGACTGAAGCTTTCTTT.

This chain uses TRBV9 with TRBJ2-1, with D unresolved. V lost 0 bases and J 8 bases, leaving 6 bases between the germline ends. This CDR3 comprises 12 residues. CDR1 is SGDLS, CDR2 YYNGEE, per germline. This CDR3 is CASSVGGHEQFF. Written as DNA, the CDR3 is TGTGCCAGCAGCGTAGGCGGCCATGAGCAGTTCTTC.

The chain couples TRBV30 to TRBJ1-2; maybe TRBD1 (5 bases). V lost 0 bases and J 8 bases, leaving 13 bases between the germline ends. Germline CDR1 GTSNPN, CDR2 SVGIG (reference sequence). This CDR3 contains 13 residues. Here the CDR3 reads CAWSVRWTTGYTF. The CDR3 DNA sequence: TGTGCCTGGAGTGTACGATGGACAACCGGCTACACCTTC.

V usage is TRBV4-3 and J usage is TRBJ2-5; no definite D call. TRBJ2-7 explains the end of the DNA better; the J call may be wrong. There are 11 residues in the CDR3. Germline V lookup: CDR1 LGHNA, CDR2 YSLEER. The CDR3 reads CASSDGYEQYF. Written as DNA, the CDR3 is TGCGCCAGCAGCGACGGGTACGAGCAGTACTTC.

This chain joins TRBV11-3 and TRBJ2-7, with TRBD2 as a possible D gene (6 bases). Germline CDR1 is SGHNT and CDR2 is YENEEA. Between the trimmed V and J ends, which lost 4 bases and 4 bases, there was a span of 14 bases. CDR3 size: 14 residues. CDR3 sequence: CASSSRDSPYEQYF. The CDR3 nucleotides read TGTGCCAGCAGCTCCCGGGACTCCCCGTACGAGCAGTACTTC.

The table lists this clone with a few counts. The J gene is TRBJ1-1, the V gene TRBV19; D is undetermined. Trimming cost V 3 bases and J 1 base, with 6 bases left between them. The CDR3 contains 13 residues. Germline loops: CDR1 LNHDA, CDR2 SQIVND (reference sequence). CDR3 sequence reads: CASSMLQNTEAFF. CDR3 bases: TGTGCCAGTAGTATGTTACAGAACACTGAAGCTTTCTTT.

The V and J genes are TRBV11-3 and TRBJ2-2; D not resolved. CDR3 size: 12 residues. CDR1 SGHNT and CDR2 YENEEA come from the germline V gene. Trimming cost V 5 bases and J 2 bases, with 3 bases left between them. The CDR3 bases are TGTGCCAGCAGCCTTAACACCGGGGAGCTGTTTTTT. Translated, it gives CASSLNTGELFF. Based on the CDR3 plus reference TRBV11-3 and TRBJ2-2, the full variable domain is EAGVVQSPRYKIIEKKQPVAFWCNPISGHNTLYWYLQNLGQGPELLIRYENEEAVDDSQLPKDRFSAERLKGVDSTLKIQPAELGDSAVYLCASSLNTGELFFGEGSRLTVL.

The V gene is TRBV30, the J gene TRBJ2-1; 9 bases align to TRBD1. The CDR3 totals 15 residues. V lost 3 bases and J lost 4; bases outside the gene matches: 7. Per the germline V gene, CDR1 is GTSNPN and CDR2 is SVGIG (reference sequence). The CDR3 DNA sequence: TGTGCCTGGAGCGGTCCGGGACAGGGATACAATGAGCAGTTCTTC. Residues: CAWSGPGQGYNEQFF.

CDR3 in DNA: TGTGCCAGTACCCACAGGGCGAGCTCCTATAATTCACCCCTCCACTTT. Translating gives CASTHRASSYNSPLHF. The rearrangement uses TRBV19 and TRBJ1-6; possibly TRBD1 for D (6 bases). The CDR3 runs to 16 residues. Trimming took 7 bases from V and 0 from J, leaving 13 bases between them. Germline CDR1 LNHDA, CDR2 SQIVND (reference sequence).

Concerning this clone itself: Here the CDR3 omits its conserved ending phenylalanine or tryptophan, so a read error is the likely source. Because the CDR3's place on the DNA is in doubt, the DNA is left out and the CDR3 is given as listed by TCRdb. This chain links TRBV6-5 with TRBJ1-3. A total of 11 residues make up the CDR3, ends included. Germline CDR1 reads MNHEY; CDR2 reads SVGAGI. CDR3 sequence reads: CASKDLQEAPR.

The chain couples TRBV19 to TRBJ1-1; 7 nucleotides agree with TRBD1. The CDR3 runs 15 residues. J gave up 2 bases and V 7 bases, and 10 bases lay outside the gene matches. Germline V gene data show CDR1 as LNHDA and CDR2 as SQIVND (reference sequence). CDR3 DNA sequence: TGTGCCAGTAACCTTAAAGGGGGCGTAAACACTGAAGCTTTCTTT. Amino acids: CASNLKGGVNTEAFF.